A selection of T cell receptor beta chains follows, all from one sample in a study of shared clonotypes between healthy human individuals. Measured with immunoSEQ multiplex PCR; TCRdb has only the in-frame clones, and not every one. The table has approximately 1,500,000 clones, around 97% seen once. The source material was naive CD4+ T cells sorted from blood. The receptors were sampled from a man between 25 and 39 years old in good health. Each CDR3 is given with its conserved first and last residue.

CDR3 length,V gene,CDR3 protein
14,TRBV5-8,CASSPRVLSDGYTF
15,TRBV19,CASTSPGLAKDTQYF
15,TRBV4-1,CASSQEERGTGELFF
16,TRBV14,CASSQHEGQHQETQYF
18,TRBV4-3,CASSQLSQGGGFTGELFF
20,TRBV7-8,CASSLAGRGLAGEIYNEQFF
13,TRBV10-1,CASSERRSGELFF
12,TRBV28,CASSFVHYEQYF
15,TRBV18,CASSPPDGWPYEQYF
14,TRBV11-3,CASSEGAGANVLTF
15,TRBV27,CASSRIRGLNTEAFF
17,TRBV25-1,CASRMEGGRPPSYEQYF
14,TRBV6-5,CASSGLAGVNEQFF